These 13 T cell receptor beta chains were sequenced from one sample in a study of identical twins. TCRdb re-analysed the 5' RACE reads in MiXCR, keeping a single row per CDR3 protein. This table has around 960,000 distinct CDR3 sequences, about 12% appearing once. The same sample was also used in a study of yellow fever vaccine responses in identical twins.

The sample taken for sequencing was PBMCs. The receptor source for this set is a woman aged 18-30 years in good health.

This clonotype turned up a few times. This chain links TRBV15 with TRBJ2-1, with D unclear. In germline, CDR1 is LNHNV, CDR2 YYDKDF (reference sequence). This CDR3 has 15 amino acids. V dropped 0 bases and J dropped 1 base, with 7 bases sitting between them. The CDR3 sequence: CATSREMGSYNEQFF. The CDR3 nucleotides read TGTGCCACCAGCAGAGAGATGGGTTCCTACAATGAGCAGTTCTTC.

This clonotype was seen a few times. The chain recombines TRBV9 with TRBJ2-5; 10 bases fit TRBD2. V shed 4 bases and J 4 bases; nucleotides not matched to a gene: 4. Germline values: CDR1 SGDLS, CDR2 YYNGEE. This CDR3 contains 14 residues. CDR3 protein: CASSHGLAAETQYF. The CDR3 DNA sequence: TGTGCCAGCAGCCATGGACTAGCGGCAGAGACCCAGTACTTC. Using reference TRBV9 and TRBJ2-5 for the parts outside the CDR3, the full variable domain is DSGVTQTPKHLITATGQRVTLRCSPRSGDLSVYWYQQSLDQGLQFLIQYYNGEERAKGNILERFSAQQFPDLHSELNLSSLELGDSALYFCASSHGLAAETQYFGPGTRLLVL.

This clonotype showed up just a few times. CDR3 sequence reads: CASLGQAGFLAGGPVNEQFF. The CDR3 nucleotides are TGTGCCAGCTTGGGCCAAGCGGGGTTTCTAGCGGGGGGGCCGGTCAATGAGCAGTTCTTC. This chain joins TRBV11-2 and TRBJ2-1; 12 bases map to TRBD2. CDR3 length: 20 residues. Per germline, CDR1 SGHAT and CDR2 FQNNGV. V lost 8 bases and J lost 6; bases outside the gene matches: 23.

This clonotype was detected only a few times. The chain couples TRBV29-1 to TRBJ2-7; D unclear. V lost 6 bases to trimming and J lost 0 bases, with 12 bases between them. The CDR3 length is 13 residues. From germline, CDR1 is SQVTM and CDR2 ANQGSEA. This chain's CDR3 is CSVMTASSYEQYF. DNA for the CDR3: TGCAGCGTGATGACGGCGAGCTCCTACGAGCAGTACTTC.

This chain uses TRBV28 with TRBJ1-1; D call uncertain. V lost 2 bases and J lost 3, with 10 bases in between. Germline loops: CDR1 MDHEN, CDR2 SYDVKM. CDR3 length equals 14 residues. CDR3 sequence reads: CASSLGRRDTEAFF. Written as DNA, the CDR3 is TGTGCCAGCAGTTTAGGCAGGCGGGACACTGAAGCTTTCTTT.

The chain is built from TRBV27 and TRBJ2-3; 7 bases fit TRBD1. CDR3 size: 14 residues. Trimming at V came to 4 bases and at J to 2 bases, leaving 3 bases not matched to a gene. CDR1 MNHEY and CDR2 SMNVEV come from the germline V gene (reference sequence). In DNA form, the CDR3 reads TGTGCCAGCAGTTCGGGACAGTACACAGATACGCAGTATTTT. Amino acid sequence: CASSSGQYTDTQYF.

The chain carries TRBV27 and TRBJ2-2, with D tentatively TRBD2 (7 bases). This CDR3 comprises 15 residues. Germline values: CDR1 MNHEY, CDR2 SMNVEV (reference sequence). V lost 8 bases and J lost 3, with 16 bases in between. CDR3 coding DNA: TGTGCCAGCCTTCCCGCGGGGGCTTACACCGGGGAGCTGTTTTTT. Its translation is CASLPAGAYTGELFF.

The genes are TRBV20-1 and TRBJ2-2; 10 nucleotides match TRBD1. V dropped 5 bases and J dropped 4; count of bases not matched to a gene: 4. This CDR3 contains 14 residues. CDR1 and CDR2 from the germline V gene are DFQATT and SNEGSKA (reference sequence). CDR3 sequence: CSALGQGITGELFF. CDR3 DNA: TGCAGTGCTCTGGGACAGGGGATCACCGGGGAGCTGTTTTTT.

The V gene is TRBV5-1, the J gene TRBJ2-2; no clear D. This CDR3 region has 12 residues. Germline loops: CDR1 SGHRS, CDR2 YFSETQ. V lost 4 bases, J lost 6 bases, and 7 bases lay in between. This CDR3 is CASSLTSGELFF. For the CDR3, the DNA is TGCGCCAGCAGCCTGACATCCGGGGAGCTGTTTTTT.

In this sample, this clonotype turned up a few times. One junction end does not reproduce the germline sequence, and a read error may be involved. The V and J genes are TRBV29-1 and TRBJ2-1; TRBD1 might be the D (6 bases). Germline V gives CDR1 SQVTM, CDR2 ANQGSEA. The CDR3 contains 11 residues. The CDR3, as DNA: TGCAGCGTCCCCGGTGCAGGGGCAGAGCTCTTC. This codes for CSVPGAGAELF.

This clonotype has only a few counts. The J gene is TRBJ2-1, the V gene TRBV18, with D unresolved. Germline-derived CDR1 and CDR2 are KGHSH and LQKENI. The CDR3 sequence is 13 residues long. V shed 0 bases and J shed 14 bases, with 14 bases lying between them. CDR3 residues: CASSPPSLDVEFF. The CDR3 bases are TGTGCCAGCTCACCACCTAGCCTAGACGTGGAGTTCTTC.

This clonotype was counted only a few times. The chain has TRBV6-5 and TRBJ1-6, with 11 nucleotides matching TRBD1. Germline lookup yields CDR1 MNHEY and CDR2 SVGAGI. This CDR3 is 15 amino acids long. J was trimmed by 9 bases and V by 4 bases; bases with no gene match: 5. The CDR3 spells CASSSKGTGGSPLHF. The CDR3 DNA follows: TGTGCCAGCAGTTCAAAGGGGACAGGGGGTTCACCCCTCCACTTT.

The chain is built from TRBV20-1 and TRBJ2-3; D is perhaps TRBD1 (6 bases). Germline CDR1 is DFQATT and CDR2 is SNEGSKA (reference sequence). CDR3 length equals 14 residues. The V end lost 2 bases, the J end lost 4 bases, and 13 bases lay between the germline ends. The CDR3 DNA sequence: TGCAGTGCTAGAAACTCCAGGGGCGCAGATACGCAGTATTTT. Protein: CSARNSRGADTQYF.